A selection of T cell receptor beta chains follows, all from one sample in a study of early T cells in non-severe SARS-CoV-2 infection. A single record per CDR3 protein comes from TCRdb applying MiXCR to the 5' RACE reads. The data contain roughly 86,000 distinct CDR3 sequences, approximately 15% of them singletons. The material sequenced was whole blood. The source of these receptors is an adult who was a healthcare worker with PCR-confirmed SARS-CoV-2 infection or an uninfected control (not recorded which). CDR3s include the opening cysteine and the closing phenylalanine or tryptophan.

V	J	CDR3
TRBV11-2	TRBJ2-2	CASSSLGRVGELFF
TRBV20-1	TRBJ2-3	CSASAGPRGDTQYF
TRBV5-1	TRBJ2-3	CASSLWTSGGKSTDTQYF
TRBV7-9	TRBJ1-5	CASSGEDQPQHF
TRBV29-1	TRBJ1-2	CSADVKMGGYTF
TRBV6-2/TRBV6-3	TRBJ2-2	CASSGSGGTGELFF
TRBV12-3/TRBV12-4	TRBJ2-6	CASTIGFSGANVLTF
TRBV12-3/TRBV12-4	TRBJ2-5	CASSFRGRETQYF
TRBV2	TRBJ1-5	CASSTRTAWSNQPQHF
TRBV7-9	TRBJ1-1	CASRASEAFF
TRBV11-2	TRBJ2-1	CASSFRDKDHEQFF
TRBV10-1	TRBJ2-1	CASSETGLAGYNEQFF
TRBV3-1	TRBJ2-2	CASSPQGTADTGELFF
TRBV5-8	TRBJ2-1	CASSLNGGRSNEQFF
TRBV5-4	TRBJ2-3	CASSFTSGGRTTDTQYF
TRBV5-5	TRBJ2-2	CASSREGGTSTGELFF
TRBV27	TRBJ2-1	CASSSLAAYNEQFF
TRBV12-5	TRBJ1-3	CASGLIIGQGLYGNTIYF
TRBV24-1	TRBJ1-5	CATSDGTANQPQHF
TRBV7-6	TRBJ2-6	CASSLETASGAIVLTF
TRBV12-3/TRBV12-4	TRBJ1-5	CASSFTDSNQPQHF
TRBV21-1	TRBJ2-3	CASSKCYRGGRLIDTQYF
TRBV29-1	TRBJ2-1	CSVRSGGPFEQFF
TRBV3-1	TRBJ1-1	CASSQAQGLGAFF
TRBV5-4	TRBJ2-3	CASSLAAGGLGSTDTQYF
TRBV18	TRBJ2-6	CASSPGLSGSGANVLTF
TRBV20-1	TRBJ2-5	CSARRLAGGLETQYF
TRBV7-3	TRBJ2-1	CASSPQTSRSSYNEQFF
TRBV12-3/TRBV12-4	TRBJ2-3	CASSLSRVTDTQYF
TRBV6-2/TRBV6-3	TRBJ1-5	CASTANQPQHF
TRBV5-6	TRBJ2-1	CASSWLGEDNEQFF
TRBV12-3/TRBV12-4	TRBJ1-5	CASSRSSFRDSNQPQHF
TRBV7-9	TRBJ2-3	CASSRWAGATDTQYF
TRBV11-2	TRBJ1-2	CASSPNAQGSYGYTF
TRBV28	TRBJ1-6	CASRIGQGANSPLHF
TRBV4-2	TRBJ2-3	CASSLRTEDTQYF
TRBV20-1	TRBJ2-5	CSADLRGRTTQYF
TRBV10-2	TRBJ2-1	CASSDQGAAYNEQFF
TRBV20-1	TRBJ1-1	CSARDSGGAFF
TRBV20-1	TRBJ2-1	CSARNSWQMNEQFF
TRBV6-5	TRBJ2-3	CASSWGAPGAGDTQYF
TRBV5-4	TRBJ2-2	CATSSRDRGQRTGELFF
TRBV6-6	TRBJ2-5	CASRGGSQETQYF
TRBV14	TRBJ1-2	CASSQAFYGYTF
TRBV28	TRBJ2-1	CASSPDINNEQFF
TRBV2	TRBJ2-5	CASSELTGGAETQYF
TRBV2	TRBJ2-3	CASSEWLASLEGRDTQYF
TRBV6-1	TRBJ2-4	CASRDWVGQSNIQYF
TRBV3-1	TRBJ1-3	CASSLHSGNTIYF
TRBV28	TRBJ2-3	CASSLSGQGRADTQYF
TRBV5-1	TRBJ2-3	CASSTGRTPGATDTQYF
TRBV7-9	TRBJ1-1	CASSLARQPRRRNTEAFF
TRBV6-1	TRBJ1-1	CASRTGNTEAFF